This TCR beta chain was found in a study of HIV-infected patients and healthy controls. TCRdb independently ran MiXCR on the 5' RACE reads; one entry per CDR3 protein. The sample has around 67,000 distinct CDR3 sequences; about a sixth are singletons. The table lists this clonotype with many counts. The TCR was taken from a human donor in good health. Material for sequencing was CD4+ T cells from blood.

In nucleotides, the CDR3 is TGTGCCAGCAGCCAAGTTCGTTCAGCTTTTACCACTGAAGCTTTCTTT. This gives the protein CASSQVRSAFTTEAFF. The rearrangement joins TRBV14 to TRBJ1-1; D gene uncertain. Trimming took 1 base from V and 4 from J, leaving 16 bases between them. Germline CDR1 is SGHDN and CDR2 is FVKESK. The CDR3 extends over 16 amino acids.